These 12 T cell receptor beta chains were sequenced from one sample in a study of tumor-infiltrating lymphocytes in primary liver carcinoma (dated by TCRdb to about 2017). For sequencing, an Illumina HiSeq 2500 was employed. A constant-region primer and ProtoScript II reverse transcriptase were used to reverse-transcribe TCRbeta-specific cDNA from roughly 0.55 ug total RNA. Construction of the TCRbeta libraries relied on three nested rounds of multiplex PCR, following a slightly modified ARM-PCR procedure. The first two PCR rounds used multiplex TRBV1-TRBV30 forward primers with a Cbeta reverse primer, each for approximately 10 cycles. Clones were called with MiXCR by TCRdb after fastp trimmed the public reads at Q25, and only in-frame beta chains were retained. Each CDR3 protein appears once, grouped with its most common genes and DNA. In this sample the table shows around 330,000 distinct CDR3 sequences, more than 55% of which occur a single time. Roughly 9% of the sample is taken by the ten largest.

TRIzol reagent was used to extract blood RNA from unsorted whole blood, while the DNeasy Blood & Tissue kit provided the germline DNA. The specimen was peripheral blood. All receptors derive from a man aged 40-50 years with primary liver carcinoma and hepatitis B virus infection.

This clonotype was found many times. The J gene is TRBJ2-7, the V gene TRBV5-4; perhaps D is TRBD1 or TRBD2 (6 bases each). This CDR3 is built from 16 residues. Germline CDR1 reads SGHNT; CDR2 reads YYREEE (reference sequence). V lost 4 bases and J 0 bases, leaving 17 bases between the germline ends. The CDR3 is CASSPGGLALSYEQYF. CDR3 in DNA: TGTGCCAGCAGCCCCGGGGGCCTAGCCCTCTCCTACGAGCAGTACTTC.

This clonotype was counted between two and nine times. The genes are TRBV11-2 and TRBJ1-2; perhaps TRBD1 as D (6 bases). Germline V lookup: CDR1 SGHAT, CDR2 FQNNGV. V was shortened by 5 bases and J by 4 bases, with 17 bases between the two germline ends. This CDR3 has 15 amino acids. The DNA for the CDR3 is TGTGCCAGCAGCCCCCACTCCGGGGGCATCTATGGCTACACCTTC. This codes for CASSPHSGGIYGYTF. The full variable domain, with the rest looked up from reference TRBV11-2 and TRBJ1-2, is EAGVAQSPRYKIIEKRQSVAFWCNPISGHATLYWYQQILGQGPKLLIQFQNNGVVDDSQLPKDRFSAERLKGVDSTLKIQPAKLEDSAVYLCASSPHSGGIYGYTFGSGTRLTVV.

In the case of this clonotype: This sequence may be a read error, since a much larger clone differs from it by one base. This chain links TRBV12-3 or TRBV12-4 with TRBJ2-7; D may be TRBD2 (5 bases). The CDR3 runs to 12 residues. V was cut by 5 bases and J by 2 bases, with 7 bases left in between. CDR3 coding DNA: TGTGCCAGCAGTGCACTAGCCTACGAGCAGTACTTC. This sequence encodes CASSALAYEQYF.

With regard to this clonotype: This could be a read error, since a much larger clone is one nucleotide away. V is TRBV4-2 and J is TRBJ2-7; 7 bases are shared with TRBD1. This CDR3 has 16 residues. Germline V gives CDR1 LGHNA, CDR2 YNFKEQ. CDR3 sequence reads: CACSQAGTADSYEQYF. The CDR3, as DNA: TGTGCCTGCAGCCAAGCCGGGACAGCGGATTCCTACGAGCAGTACTTC.

Comments on this clonotype: A read error may be the cause here, since a much bigger clone is one base away. The chain employs TRBV4-3 and TRBJ1-2; D gene unclear. The CDR3 is made up of 15 amino acids. The ends were cut back, 1 base at V and 6 bases at J, with 15 bases in the middle. Germline lookup yields CDR1 LGHNA and CDR2 YSLEER. The CDR3 DNA reads as TGCGCCAGCAGCCAAGCCTGGGGAGGAAACAATGGCTACACCTTC. Amino acid sequence: CASSQAWGGNNGYTF.

This clonotype occurred a few times. Just one base apart from a much larger clone, this may be a read error. J is TRBJ2-5 and V is TRBV29-1; D may match TRBD1 or TRBD2 (5 bases each). Looked up from germline, CDR1 is SQVTM and CDR2 is ANQGSEA. The CDR3 sequence is 14 residues long. Trimming stripped 8 bases from V and 1 base from J, with 17 bases between. The CDR3 spells CSMTGQAIQETQYF. In DNA, the CDR3 is TGCAGCATGACGGGGCAGGCGATCCAAGAGACCCAGTACTTC.

Worth noting for this clonotype: Sequence at one end of the junction differs from germline and may be a read error. The V and J genes are TRBV4-1 and TRBJ2-1, with TRBD2 as a possible D gene (7 bases). The CDR3 contains 19 residues. Germline V gene lookup returns CDR1 MGHRA and CDR2 YSYEKL. For the CDR3, the DNA is TGCGCCACCAGCCCAGGGGTAACACTAGGGGGAGGGAGTTTCGATGAGCAGTTCTTC. Protein: CATSPGVTLGGGSFDEQFF.

This clonotype was recorded many times. The chain joins TRBV5-5 to TRBJ2-7; tentatively, D is TRBD1 or TRBD2 (5 bases each). CDR1 is SGHKS and CDR2 is YYEKEE in the germline V gene (reference sequence). Deletions cut 5 bases from V and 2 bases from J, with 14 bases between. CDR3 size: 14 residues. The CDR3 DNA reads TGTGCCAGCAGTTCCGGGACGACGACCTACGAGCAGTACTTC. This translates into CASSSGTTTYEQYF.

Remarks on this clonotype: A much larger clone differs by one base, so this may be a read error. The rearrangement uses TRBV4-2 and TRBJ2-7; the D is unclear. Germline V CDR1 and CDR2: LGHNA, YNFKEQ. The CDR3 extends over 12 amino acids. The V end lost 4 bases, the J end lost 6 bases, and 10 bases lay between the germline ends. The CDR3 here is CASSLPSGEQYF. Here the CDR3 DNA reads TGTGCCAGCAGCCTACCCTCGGGCGAGCAGTACTTC.

This clonotype was seen only a few times. The chain links TRBV6-2 or TRBV6-3 to TRBJ1-5, with D possibly being TRBD1 (5 bases). The CDR3 contains 14 residues. Between the trimmed V and J ends, which lost 2 bases and 5 bases, there was a span of 10 bases. In germline, CDR1 is MNHEY, CDR2 SVGEGT. The CDR3: CASSYGWGYQPQHF. The DNA for the CDR3 is TGTGCCAGCAGTTACGGGTGGGGGTATCAGCCCCAGCATTTT.

Turning to this clonotype: A read error may be the cause here, since a much bigger clone is one base away. The chain uses TRBV6-2 or TRBV6-3 and TRBJ2-5, with no clear D. This CDR3 region has 13 residues. Per the germline V gene, CDR1 is MNHEY and CDR2 is SVGEGT. The germline V and J ends were trimmed by 4 bases and 5 bases, with 11 bases remaining between them. The CDR3: CASSSRPVETQYF. The CDR3 region has the DNA TGTGCCAGCAGTTCCAGACCCGTGGAGACCCAGTACTTC.

V is TRBV2 and J is TRBJ2-1; D is uncertain. Germline-derived CDR1 and CDR2 are SNHLY and FYNNEI. Trimming shortened V by 10 bases and J by 4 bases, and 20 bases separated the two germline ends. The CDR3 is made up of 15 amino acids. CDR3: CANHPDESVYNEQFF. The CDR3 DNA follows: TGTGCCAACCATCCGGACGAGTCGGTTTACAATGAGCAGTTCTTC.